A selection of T cell receptor beta chains follows, all from one sample in a study of blood T cells in healthy people across ages. TCRdb analysed the 5' RACE reads with MiXCR anew, one entry per CDR3 protein. In the table there are roughly 1,500,000 distinct CDR3 sequences, about 43% of which are singletons. The sample taken for sequencing was blood. The receptor set was obtained from a woman under 30 in good health. Each CDR3 is given with its conserved first and last residue. Each record gives: D gene, clone size, J gene, V gene, CDR3 DNA, CDR3 protein. A D gene is named only where the DNA matches it firmly. Not every row has a clone size; where given, it reads once, few, many or a size class.

.	.	TRBJ1-1	TRBV7-3	TGTGCCAGCAGCTTAGGAAGCCCCCTGAACACTGAAGCTTTCTTT	CASSLGSPLNTEAFF
TRBD2	.	TRBJ2-1	TRBV28	TGTGCCAGCAGTTTTGGGACTAGCGGGGGCCACAATGAGCAGTTCTTC	CASSFGTSGGHNEQFF
.	.	TRBJ2-2	TRBV24-1	TGTGCCACCCAGGGCATGAGTGGCACCGGGGAGCTGTTTTTT	CATQGMSGTGELFF
TRBD2	.	TRBJ2-3	TRBV5-1	TGCGCCAGCAGCTCGCCGGGACTACTTCAAGATACGCAGTATTTT	CASSSPGLLQDTQYF
.	.	TRBJ2-1	TRBV21-1	TGTGCCAGCAGCAAAGCCATCCGGAGGGCCGAAGTTGATGAGCAGTTCTTC	CASSKAIRRAEVDEQFF
TRBD1	.	TRBJ1-2	TRBV12-3/TRBV12-4	TGTGCCAGCAGTCCGAACGCAAACAGGGGGCGCGATCCTCCACTGGGGGGCTACACCTTC	CASSPNANRGRDPPLGGYTF
.	.	TRBJ2-7	TRBV20-1	TGCAGTGCTAGAGTAGCGGACACCTACGAGCAGTACTTC	CSARVADTYEQYF
TRBD1	few	TRBJ1-2	TRBV3-1	TGTGCCAGCAGCCGTGGGACAGATAATGGCTACACCTTC	CASSRGTDNGYTF
TRBD2	.	TRBJ2-7	TRBV9	TGTGCCAGCGGCGTAGGAGGTCTAGCGGGTTCCTACGAGCAGTACTTC	CASGVGGLAGSYEQYF
TRBD1	.	TRBJ1-5	TRBV12-3/TRBV12-4	TGTGCCAGCAGCTCGGACAGGGGCTGGAATCAGCCCCAGCATTTT	CASSSDRGWNQPQHF
.	.	TRBJ2-7	TRBV12-3/TRBV12-4	TGTGCCAGCACGGGCATGAATAGTCCCGAGCAGTACTTC	CASTGMNSPEQYF
TRBD2	few	TRBJ2-7	TRBV20-1	TGCAGCGCGAAAGGGGGACTAGCGGGAGGTTCAAACTACGAGCAGTACTTC	CSAKGGLAGGSNYEQYF
.	.	TRBJ2-7	TRBV28	TGTGCCAGCAGTTTCCCGCAGGACTACGAGCAGTACTTC	CASSFPQDYEQYF
.	.	TRBJ2-1	TRBV2	TGTGCCAGCAGTCCCGGACAGCTGAATAACCGTTACAATGAGCAGTTCTTC	CASSPGQLNNRYNEQFF
TRBD1	few	TRBJ2-7	TRBV6-5	TGTGCCAGCAGTCAACCACGACAGGGATTGGCGTACGAGCAGTACTTC	CASSQPRQGLAYEQYF
.	.	TRBJ1-5	TRBV21-1	TGTGCCAGCAGCAAAGAGGATGGACAGGGGGTTCAGCCCCAGCATTTT	CASSKEDGQGVQPQHF
TRBD1	.	TRBJ2-5	TRBV24-1	TGTGCCACCAGTGATTCAACCGGGACAGTATCAGAGACCCAGTACTTC	CATSDSTGTVSETQYF
TRBD1	few	TRBJ2-3	TRBV3-1	TGTGCCAGCAGCCGATCCGGACCGCTTACAGGGGGTACGCAGTATTTT	CASSRSGPLTGGTQYF
.	.	TRBJ1-6	TRBV12-3/TRBV12-4	TGTGCCAGCAGTTTAGCCCAGGGACCTCTTTCACCCCTCCACTTT	CASSLAQGPLSPLHF
.	few	TRBJ2-1	TRBV2	TGTGCCAGCATCCTGGGTAGTCTGATATCCTACAATGAGCAGTTCTTC	CASILGSLISYNEQFF
TRBD2	few	TRBJ2-7	TRBV10-3	TGTGCCATGCGATTGGGGGGGACTAGCGGATACGAGCAGTACTTC	CAMRLGGTSGYEQYF
.	.	TRBJ2-4	TRBV5-6	TGTGCCAGCAGCAAGAGGGGAGTCGAGTCCAAAAACATTCAGTACTTC	CASSKRGVESKNIQYF
TRBD2	few	TRBJ2-5	TRBV4-1	TGCGCCAGCAGCCAAAGGTCAGGGACTAGCGGGGGACAAGAGACCCAGTACTTC	CASSQRSGTSGGQETQYF